This T cell receptor (beta chain) stems from a study of T-cell memory formation after mild COVID-19. Study-wide points: Pre-infection memory already had some responding clones, implying cross-reactive memory joined.

Each CDR3 protein gets one entry after TCRdb re-called the 5' RACE reads with MiXCR. The repertoire holds over 300,000 distinct CDR3 sequences, 20% to 25% seen once, with 21% in the top ten. Of note for this clonotype: Its antigen is not identified.

V lost 6 bases and J lost 6; bases outside the gene matches: 5. This CDR3 is 13 amino acids long. CDR1 and CDR2 (germline): MNHEY, SVGEGT. The sequenced sample consisted of PBMCs or a T cell subset sorted from them (not recorded which). This receptor was identified in a young man who had mild COVID-19 (a few samples of this study predate the infection). Cell type and time point are not known. The chain is built from TRBV6-2 or TRBV6-3 and TRBJ2-1, with 7 bases fitting TRBD1. CDR3 nucleotide sequence: TGTGCCAGCAGGCAGGGGGATATCAATGAGCAGTTCTTC. Protein: CASRQGDINEQFF.